These 31 T cell receptor beta chains share one sample of origin, sequenced in a study of T cells in Graves' hyperthyroidism and ophthalmopathy. RNA transcripts were the template for amplifying TCR beta CDR3 regions. When the TCR CDR3 underwent first-round RT-PCR, the HTBI primer set was used. TCRdb itself ran the multiplex PCR reads through MiXCR, one entry per CDR3 protein. The sample yields tens of thousands of distinct CDR3 sequences, roughly 51% seen once. What was sequenced was peripheral blood or thyroid tissue (not recorded which). The receptors were gathered from a young man with Graves' hyperthyroidism.

This clonotype was seen ten or more times. The chain is built from TRBV2 and TRBJ2-7, with D hard to call. Looked up from germline, CDR1 is SNHLY and CDR2 is FYNNEI. The CDR3 is 11 residues long. The V end was cut by 8 bases, the J end by 3 bases, with 8 bases between. The CDR3 nucleotides read TGTGCCAGCTTACACTTCTACGAGCAGTACTTC. Its protein is CASLHFYEQYF.

This clonotype was seen repeatedly, ten times or more. The V and J genes are TRBV29-1 and TRBJ2-7; D might be TRBD1 (6 bases). Germline values: CDR1 SQVTM, CDR2 ANQGSEA. With 1 base removed from V and 2 bases from J, the gap between germline ends came to 15 bases. CDR3 length: 15 residues. The CDR3 nucleotides read TGCAGCGTTGAAGGCAAACAGGGACCCACCTACGAGCAGTACTTC. Amino acid sequence: CSVEGKQGPTYEQYF.

The chain joins TRBV2 to TRBJ2-5, with 8 bases matching TRBD1. There are 14 residues in the CDR3. Unmatched junction bases numbered 6, after V lost 4 bases and J lost 5 bases. Germline V lookup: CDR1 SNHLY, CDR2 FYNNEI. The CDR3 here is CASSAGGVEETQYF. The CDR3 region has the DNA TGTGCCAGCAGTGCAGGGGGCGTAGAGGAGACCCAGTACTTC.

This chain joins TRBV5-1 and TRBJ2-7; D may match TRBD1 or TRBD2 (6 bases each). From germline, CDR1 is SGHRS and CDR2 YFSETQ. Between the trimmed V and J ends, which lost 0 bases and 3 bases, there was a span of 10 bases. The CDR3 totals 14 residues. The CDR3 DNA reads as TGCGCCAGCAGCTTGGAGGGGGGCGACTACGAGCAGTACTTC. It encodes CASSLEGGDYEQYF.

In this sample, this clonotype turned up once. This chain uses TRBV29-1 with TRBJ1-2; D call uncertain. The CDR3 runs to 14 residues. Trimming took 3 bases from V and 4 from J, leaving 15 bases between them. The germline gives CDR1 SQVTM, CDR2 ANQGSEA. The CDR3 DNA reads TGCAGCGTTGATCTCCGGGGTTTGGGCTATGGCTACACCTTC. Translated: CSVDLRGLGYGYTF.

The V and J genes are TRBV7-2 and TRBJ2-2; D assignment may be TRBD1 or TRBD2 (5 bases each). The V and J ends lost 3 bases and 4 bases respectively, with 12 bases between them. The CDR3 is 15 residues long. The germline V gene encodes CDR1 SGHTA and CDR2 FQGNSA. The CDR3 reads CASSFRGVTTGELFF. The DNA for the CDR3 is TGTGCCAGCAGCTTTCGGGGCGTGACCACCGGGGAGCTGTTTTTT. The complete variable domain, with remaining parts taken from reference TRBV7-2 and TRBJ2-2, reads GAGVSQSPSNKVTEKGKDVELRCDPISGHTALYWYRQSLGQGLEFLIYFQGNSAPDKSGLPSDRFSAERTGGSVSTLTIQRTQQEDSAVYLCASSFRGVTTGELFFGEGSRLTVL.

CDR3 nucleotide sequence: TGTGCCACCAGCAGTCGGGACAGGGGAGAGGCAGAGACCCAGTACTTC. Its translation: CATSSRDRGEAETQYF. The chain couples TRBV15 to TRBJ2-5; 10 bases are shared with TRBD1. J lost 4 bases, V lost 3 bases, and 8 bases had no gene match. Germline V lookup: CDR1 LNHNV, CDR2 YYDKDF (reference sequence). This CDR3 is built from 16 residues.

In this sample, this clonotype turned up many times. CDR3 DNA: TGCAGTGCTAGAGGGATACTATCCTACTCTGGGGCCAACGTCCTGACTTTC. It codes for CSARGILSYSGANVLTF. The gene calls are TRBV20-1 and TRBJ2-6; D uncertain. Germline lookup yields CDR1 DFQATT and CDR2 SNEGSKA (reference sequence). The CDR3 is made up of 17 amino acids. Trimming removed 1 base at V and 0 bases at J, with 13 bases between.

The V gene is TRBV9, the J gene TRBJ1-4, with TRBD1 as a possible D gene (5 bases). The CDR3 loop spans 16 amino acids. V was pared by 0 bases and J by 2 bases, with 11 bases between. CDR1 SGDLS and CDR2 YYNGEE come from the germline V gene. DNA of the CDR3: TGTGCCAGCAGCGTAGGTCAGGGTTGGACTAATGAAAAACTGTTTTTT. Its protein is CASSVGQGWTNEKLFF.

This clonotype appeared many times. The rearrangement links TRBV7-2 to TRBJ2-5; D perhaps matches TRBD2 (6 bases). In germline, CDR1 is SGHTA, CDR2 FQGNSA. V lost 4 bases, J lost 7 bases, and 19 bases lay in between. This CDR3 spans 15 amino acids. The DNA for the CDR3 is TGTGCCAGCAGCTCGCAGAGACTAGACGCCAGGACCCAGTACTTC. This codes for CASSSQRLDARTQYF.

This clonotype was picked up many times. The chain links TRBV6-2 or TRBV6-3 to TRBJ1-5, with TRBD1 matching over 8 bases. This CDR3 spans 15 amino acids. Germline CDR1 MNHEY, CDR2 SVGEGT. After removal of 7 bases from V and 7 bases from J, the junction contained 12 bases not matched to a gene. The CDR3 DNA reads as TGTGCCAGCAAACGCGACCAGGGGGCTCGGCAGCCCCAGCATTTT. Its translation is CASKRDQGARQPQHF.

On this clonotype itself: Germline and junction disagree at one end, which may indicate a read error. V is TRBV7-8 and J is TRBJ2-7; TRBD2 is a possible D gene (6 bases). Germline CDR1 reads SGHVS; CDR2 reads FQNEAQ. The CDR3 totals 15 residues. As DNA, the CDR3 is TGTGCCAGCAGCGCCTCGGGGACCGGGACTCACGAGCAGTGCTTC. Protein: CASSASGTGTHEQCF.

The chain has TRBV20-1 and TRBJ2-7; 11 positions agree with TRBD1. Trimming removed 5 bases from V and 3 bases from J; junction bases left unmatched: 3. The CDR3 extends over 13 amino acids. Germline V CDR1 and CDR2: DFQATT, SNEGSKA (reference sequence). CDR3 residues: CSAWTGGDYEQYF. The CDR3 DNA is TGCAGTGCTTGGACAGGGGGCGACTACGAGCAGTACTTC.

The chain joins TRBV10-3 to TRBJ1-1, with 8 bases matching TRBD1. The trim removed 2 bases at V and 3 bases at J, leaving 5 bases unmatched. The CDR3 is 15 amino acids. The germline V gene encodes CDR1 ENHRY and CDR2 SYGVKD. This CDR3 reads CAISEKQGEDTEAFF. The CDR3 DNA sequence: TGTGCCATCAGTGAGAAACAGGGGGAGGACACTGAAGCTTTCTTT.

The V call is TRBV7-2, the J call TRBJ2-5; TRBD1 is a possible D gene (6 bases). CDR1 is SGHTA and CDR2 is FQGNSA in the germline V gene. The germline V and J ends were trimmed by 5 bases and 5 bases, with 21 bases remaining between them. This CDR3 is 16 amino acids long. The CDR3 coding sequence is TGTGCCAGCAGCAAACTGGGGCAGGGGTGGAAGGAGACCCAGTACTTC. This translates into CASSKLGQGWKETQYF.

The rearrangement joins TRBV15 to TRBJ2-5; TRBD2 matches at 8 bases. The junction had 12 bases not matched to a gene; V was cut back by 1 base and J by 5 bases. Looked up from germline, CDR1 is LNHNV and CDR2 is YYDKDF (reference sequence). The CDR3 runs 17 residues. The CDR3: CATSRGLGGGPTETQYF. The CDR3 coding sequence is TGTGCCACCAGCAGAGGGTTAGGCGGGGGGCCGACGGAGACCCAGTACTTC.

This clonotype has only one observation. V is TRBV2 and J is TRBJ2-7, with 9 bases fitting TRBD1. Germline values: CDR1 SNHLY, CDR2 FYNNEI. V trimming: 5 bases; J trimming: 0 bases; junction bases outside the gene matches: 5. The CDR3 sequence is 15 residues long. CDR3 sequence reads: CASSRDRGDSYEQYF. The CDR3 DNA reads as TGTGCCAGCAGTCGTGACAGGGGGGACTCCTACGAGCAGTACTTC.

This sequence joins TRBV24-1 and TRBJ1-2; a possible D gene is TRBD1 (5 bases). V gave up 5 bases and J gave up 3 bases, with 12 bases separating them. Per the germline V gene, CDR1 is KGHDR and CDR2 is SFDVKD. This CDR3 is 14 amino acids long. CDR3 in DNA: TGTGCCACCAGTGGGGGGATGTCAGACTATGGCTACACCTTC. This translates into CATSGGMSDYGYTF.

This clonotype was found many times. The genes are TRBV15 and TRBJ2-5; D perhaps matches TRBD2 (5 bases). In germline, CDR1 is LNHNV, CDR2 YYDKDF (reference sequence). The CDR3 is made up of 12 amino acids. V lost 5 bases to trimming and J lost 5 bases, with 9 bases between them. The CDR3 region is CATSLARETQYF. CDR3 sequence (DNA): TGTGCCACCAGCTTAGCGAGGGAGACCCAGTACTTC.

This clonotype was detected a few times. V gene TRBV6-5 combines with J gene TRBJ2-3; 11 nucleotides line up with TRBD2. The CDR3 totals 18 residues. J gave up 4 bases and V 11 bases, and 20 bases lay outside the gene matches. CDR1 MNHEY and CDR2 SVGAGI come from the germline V gene. Written as DNA, the CDR3 is TGTGCCGGACTCCGGGACGGCGGAATAGCGGGGGGGCCAGATACGCAGTATTTT. It yields the protein CAGLRDGGIAGGPDTQYF.

The chain has TRBV2 and TRBJ1-6; D remains ambiguous. Germline CDR1 and CDR2: SNHLY and FYNNEI. This CDR3 spans 12 amino acids. With 7 bases removed from V and 6 bases from J, the gap between germline ends came to 7 bases. The CDR3 region has the DNA TGTGCCAGCACCCCGATTAATTCACCCCTCCACTTT. The encoded protein is CASTPINSPLHF.

The table lists this clonotype with many counts. The chain carries TRBV24-1 and TRBJ1-1; D unclear. The CDR3 consists of 13 residues. Between the trimmed V and J ends, which lost 4 bases and 4 bases, there was a span of 9 bases. The V gene's germline CDR1 is KGHDR and CDR2 SFDVKD. The CDR3 spells CATSEAGGTEAFF. The DNA for the CDR3 is TGTGCCACCAGTGAAGCGGGCGGCACTGAAGCTTTCTTT.

The genes are TRBV30 and TRBJ2-6; D call uncertain. Germline CDR1 and CDR2: GTSNPN and SVGIG (reference sequence). The CDR3 has 17 amino acids. V was trimmed by 0 bases and J by 0 bases, leaving 12 bases between them. The CDR3 sequence is CAWSVRLTFSGANVLTF. The CDR3 DNA sequence: TGTGCCTGGAGTGTACGGCTCACCTTCTCTGGGGCCAACGTCCTGACTTTC.

The gene calls are TRBV5-4 and TRBJ1-6, with D uncertain. Germline lookup yields CDR1 SGHNT and CDR2 YYREEE (reference sequence). CDR3 size: 16 residues. The V end was cut by 4 bases, the J end by 6 bases, with 17 bases between. CDR3 residues: CASSPDGGTLNSPLHF. The CDR3 coding sequence is TGTGCCAGCAGCCCGGACGGCGGAACCCTTAATTCACCCCTCCACTTT.

This clonotype was counted at least ten times. This chain connects TRBV20-1 to TRBJ2-3; D possibly corresponds to TRBD2 (7 bases). CDR1 is DFQATT, CDR2 SNEGSKA, per germline (reference sequence). The CDR3 is 15 amino acids. Trimming shortened V by 5 bases and J by 2 bases, and 17 bases separated the two germline ends. Here the CDR3 DNA reads TGCAGTGCTGGACATAGGGGGGGAAACACAGATACGCAGTATTTT. It yields the protein CSAGHRGGNTDTQYF.

This clonotype was found many times. This chain joins TRBV7-2 and TRBJ1-1; 10 bases agree with TRBD1. The V gene's germline CDR1 is SGHTA and CDR2 FQGNSA. The CDR3 extends over 17 amino acids. J gave up 0 bases and V 3 bases, and 7 bases lay outside the gene matches. This CDR3 reads CASSFRDRGFMNTEAFF. CDR3 coding DNA: TGTGCCAGCAGCTTCCGGGACAGGGGTTTCATGAACACTGAAGCTTTCTTT.

Turning to this clonotype: This may stem from a read error, because a much larger clone lies one nucleotide away. The chain joins TRBV6-4 to TRBJ1-2, with TRBD1 matching 9 bases. Trimming at V came to 5 bases and at J to 5 bases, leaving 6 bases not matched to a gene. The length of the CDR3 is 14 residues. Germline lookup yields CDR1 MRHNA and CDR2 SNTAGT. The CDR3 coding sequence is TGTGCCAGCAGTCGCGGGGACAGGGTTTATGGCTACACCTTC. Its protein is CASSRGDRVYGYTF.

This clonotype was counted at least ten times. The gene calls are TRBV25-1 and TRBJ2-2; no reliable D call. With 2 bases removed from V and 0 bases from J, the gap between germline ends came to 10 bases. The CDR3 consists of 16 residues. Germline V gene data show CDR1 as MGHDK and CDR2 as SYGVNS. CDR3 sequence reads: CASSEGFSPNTGELFF. In DNA form, the CDR3 reads TGTGCCAGCAGTGAAGGGTTCTCACCGAACACCGGGGAGCTGTTTTTT.

This sequence joins TRBV15 and TRBJ1-1; 11 nucleotides line up with TRBD1. The V gene end was trimmed by 11 bases and the J gene end by 2 bases; junction bases not matched to a gene: 7. Germline assignment: CDR1 LNHNV and CDR2 YYDKDF (reference sequence). The CDR3 loop spans 14 amino acids. CDR3 sequence: CAVRDRGFNTEAFF. The CDR3 DNA reads TGTGCCGTCCGGGACAGGGGGTTCAACACTGAAGCTTTCTTT.

In its sample, this clonotype was seen many times. The chain links TRBV10-3 to TRBJ2-3; 13 bases are a match to TRBD2. The CDR3 is 16 residues long. V shed 4 bases, J shed 1 base, and the junction held 2 bases outside the gene matches. Looked up from germline, CDR1 is ENHRY and CDR2 is SYGVKD. The CDR3: CAISGTSGRGTDTQYF. Here the CDR3 DNA reads TGTGCCATCAGTGGTACTAGCGGGAGGGGCACAGATACGCAGTATTTT.

The chain uses TRBV5-5 and TRBJ2-5; 11 bases map to TRBD2. The V and J ends lost 5 bases and 5 bases, in that order; junction bases with no gene match: 8. This CDR3 spans 15 amino acids. CDR1 SGHKS and CDR2 YYEKEE come from the germline V gene (reference sequence). The CDR3 DNA reads TGTGCCAGCAGAAGACTAGCGGGAAGTTTGGAGACCCAGTACTTC. This codes for CASRRLAGSLETQYF.